This TCR beta chain was found in a study of lymphopenia after photon versus proton radiotherapy. The method was immunoSEQ multiplex PCR; TCRdb's version includes in-frame clones alone and lacks a portion of them. The table includes some 170,000 clones, 75% to 90% detected once. V lost 5 bases and J lost 5; bases outside the gene matches: 9. The CDR3 extends over 15 amino acids. Germline-derived CDR1 and CDR2 are SGHAT and FQNNGV. The V and J genes are TRBV11-2 and TRBJ2-5, with 9 positions matching TRBD1. This sequence was found in a man between 45 and 60 years old with gastric cancer. The source was peripheral blood, collected from a patient treated with photon-based radiotherapy. The CDR3 region has the DNA TGTGCCAGCAGCCCTAGGGTCGGGACAGGGGAGACCCAGTACTTC. Encoded protein: CASSPRVGTGETQYF.